This T cell receptor (beta chain) was captured by sequencing in a study of blood T cell repertoires in COVID-19. Study-level background: Samples came from the United States, Italy and Spain, spanning acute and convalescent COVID-19.

Note on this clone: Other DNA variants within this sample encode the same CDR3.

Per germline, CDR1 MGHRA and CDR2 YSYEKL. This CDR3 is built from 14 residues. Trimming removed 1 base from V and 1 base from J, with 8 bases in between. Measured with immunoSEQ multiplex PCR; TCRdb has only the in-frame clones, and not every one. In the table there are more than 350,000 clones, 87% of which are singletons. The cohort comprised adults aged about 18 to 89 years residing in about 25 US areas. Participants had their cohort set by participant-reported clinical history. The receptor was isolated from a woman aged 45-65 years who had recovered from COVID-19. The rearrangement uses TRBV4-1 and TRBJ2-7, with a tentative D call TRBD1 (6 bases). The source material was PBMCs or T cells enriched from blood (not recorded which). CDR3 DNA sequence: TGCGCCAGCAGCCAAGTCCAGGGGTCCTACGAGCAGTACTTC. Its protein is CASSQVQGSYEQYF.